This T cell receptor (beta chain) came from a study of vaccination and CD4 T cells after COVID-19. Study-wide background: In the convalescent cohort, there were six males and four females, two of them Hispanic.

Study results and caveats: Among convalescent patients, a median approximately 86% of reactive clones emerged only after vaccination.

A note on this clonotype: Its specificity is unknown.

Germline lookup yields CDR1 DFQATT and CDR2 SNEGSKA (reference sequence). The CDR3 is 15 residues long. J gave up 0 bases and V 5 bases, and 6 bases lay outside the gene matches. Treatment reported: roughly ten-day PBMC culture with coronavirus spike peptide pools or control peptides (ViraFEST assay). Half the growth medium was swapped for new IL-2 medium on days 3 and 7. Scientists ran DNA taken from cultured CD4+ T cells through the Oncomine TCR Beta short-read assay for sequencing. TCRdb redid the calling of the PCR reads with MiXCR, one entry per CDR3 protein. Of 20,000 to 25,000 distinct CDR3 sequences in the sample, roughly 50% are singletons; the top ten hold roughly 8.6%.

This sequence originates from a human donor who had recovered from COVID-19. The J gene is TRBJ1-5, the V gene TRBV20-1; 8 positions agree with TRBD1. Sequences were obtained from CD4+ T cells from blood, cultured in vitro. Here the CDR3 DNA reads TGCAGTGCTGGGCAGGGGGCGCGTAGCAATCAGCCCCAGCATTTT. Protein product: CSAGQGARSNQPQHF.